Following are 26 T cell receptor beta chains from one sample sequenced in a study of human T cells and chemical hapten exposure. TCRdb reprocessed the RACE reads via MiXCR and lists one record per CDR3 protein. The sample contains about 120,000 distinct CDR3 sequences, roughly 12% of which appear only once. Time point described: patch test 3, about 24 weeks after DPC sensitization. Treatment described: therapeutic diphenylcyclopropenone sensitization with weekly scalp DPC. This specimen was whole blood, taken in connection with sensitization to the hapten diphenylcyclopropenone (DPC). Source of these receptors: a woman in her fifties or sixties with alopecia areata. Some clones in this sample may be carry-over from other donors' samples.

This chain uses TRBV20-1 with TRBJ2-3; tentatively, D is TRBD1 (5 bases). The CDR3 is 16 residues long. Germline V gene sequence: CDR1 DFQATT, CDR2 SNEGSKA (reference sequence). The ends were cut back, 1 base at V and 2 bases at J, with 16 bases in the middle. CDR3 bases: TGCAGTGCTAGAGGTGGCCAGGGCACCGTCACAGATACGCAGTATTTT. This encodes CSARGGQGTVTDTQYF.

In this sample, this clonotype turned up a few times. The chain combines TRBV24-1 with TRBJ1-1, with D perhaps TRBD1 (6 bases). Germline loops: CDR1 KGHDR, CDR2 SFDVKD. The ends were cut back, 2 bases at V and 4 bases at J, with 10 bases in the middle. This CDR3 spans 14 amino acids. CDR3 nucleotide sequence: TGTGCCACCAGTGATTCCATAGGGGGCACTGAAGCTTTCTTT. It yields the protein CATSDSIGGTEAFF.

The chain employs TRBV5-1 and TRBJ2-1; 9 positions match TRBD1. J was trimmed by 10 bases and V by 0 bases; bases with no gene match: 2. CDR3 length: 13 residues. Per germline, CDR1 SGHRS and CDR2 YFSETQ. CDR3 in DNA: TGCGCCAGCAGCTTGGGGACAGGGGTCGAGCAGTTCTTC. Translating gives CASSLGTGVEQFF.

The CDR3 is CASSEAPEHGYTF. The DNA for the CDR3 is TGTGCCAGCAGTGAAGCGCCAGAACACGGCTACACCTTC. V usage is TRBV2 and J usage is TRBJ1-2; no clear D gene. V was pared by 0 bases and J by 8 bases, with 10 bases between. The CDR3 runs 13 residues. CDR1 and CDR2 from the germline V gene are SNHLY and FYNNEI.

The chain couples TRBV6-5 to TRBJ1-6; the match to TRBD1 covers 8 bases. CDR3 size: 16 residues. CDR1 is MNHEY, CDR2 SVGAGI, per germline. V lost 2 bases and J lost 10; bases outside the gene matches: 10. The CDR3: CASSYGLAGGRSPLHF. The CDR3 DNA reads as TGTGCCAGCAGTTACGGTCTGGCAGGGGGCCGATCACCCCTCCACTTT.

The chain recombines TRBV5-1 with TRBJ2-7; D may be TRBD1 (6 bases). Germline CDR1 reads SGHRS; CDR2 reads YFSETQ. V was clipped by 4 bases and J by 6 bases, with 11 bases between them. The CDR3 has 12 residues. The CDR3 sequence is CASSPTGPEQYF. DNA for the CDR3: TGCGCCAGCAGCCCTACAGGGCCCGAGCAGTACTTC.

This chain uses TRBV21-1 with TRBJ1-3. TRBV21-1 has pseudogene status. This CDR3 comprises 13 residues. Here the CDR3 DNA reads TGTGCCACCCCGTTTAGCAAGGGAAACACCATATATTTT. It translates to CATPFSKGNTIYF.

This clonotype was counted a few times. The chain uses TRBV20-1 and TRBJ2-1; perhaps D is TRBD1 or TRBD2 (5 bases each). Between the trimmed V and J ends, which lost 5 bases and 3 bases, there was a span of 14 bases. CDR1 is DFQATT and CDR2 is SNEGSKA in the germline V gene (reference sequence). There are 14 residues in the CDR3. The CDR3 region has the DNA TGCAGTGCTGCCGGGACCCGGGGCTACAATGAGCAGTTCTTC. The encoded protein is CSAAGTRGYNEQFF.

This clonotype has a handful of counts. The genes are TRBV6-2 or TRBV6-3 and TRBJ2-3; D tentatively fits TRBD1 or TRBD2 (6 bases each). The germline CDR1 and CDR2 sequences are MNHEY and SVGEGT. This CDR3 spans 15 amino acids. The V and J ends lost 2 bases and 4 bases respectively, with 13 bases between them. The DNA for the CDR3 is TGTGCCAGCAGTTACCTGGGGGCGGGATCAGATACGCAGTATTTT. Its protein is CASSYLGAGSDTQYF.

In this sample, this clonotype turned up a few times. The chain combines TRBV29-1 with TRBJ2-2; D is undetermined. The CDR3 loop spans 14 amino acids. Germline V CDR1 and CDR2: SQVTM, ANQGSEA. V lost 7 bases, J lost 5 bases, and 17 bases lay in between. CDR3 in amino acids: CSALETLGTGELFF. DNA for the CDR3: TGCAGCGCACTGGAGACCCTGGGAACCGGGGAGCTGTTTTTT.

This clonotype was counted only a few times. The J gene is TRBJ1-2, the V gene TRBV28, with 8 nucleotides matching TRBD1. CDR3 length: 14 residues. CDR1 and CDR2 from the germline V gene are MDHEN and SYDVKM. Germline trimming cut 6 bases from V and 6 bases from J; bases unmatched to any gene: 9. The CDR3 loop reads CASRPYGQGHGYTF. In DNA, the CDR3 is TGTGCCAGCAGACCCTACGGACAGGGCCATGGCTACACCTTC.

This clonotype was detected ten times or more. V gene TRBV11-2 combines with J gene TRBJ2-1, with 12 bases aligning to TRBD2. Per germline, CDR1 SGHAT and CDR2 FQNNGV. V gave up 4 bases and J gave up 7 bases; unmatched junction bases: 2. The CDR3 is 14 residues long. CDR3 region: CASSWGTSGNEQFF. In DNA, the CDR3 is TGTGCCAGCAGCTGGGGGACTAGCGGGAATGAGCAGTTCTTC. Based on the CDR3 plus reference TRBV11-2 and TRBJ2-1, the full variable domain is EAGVAQSPRYKIIEKRQSVAFWCNPISGHATLYWYQQILGQGPKLLIQFQNNGVVDDSQLPKDRFSAERLKGVDSTLKIQPAKLEDSAVYLCASSWGTSGNEQFFGPGTRLTVL.

This clonotype was observed a few times. The chain has TRBV2 and TRBJ2-1, with D maybe TRBD1 (6 bases). Trimming stripped 6 bases from V and 0 bases from J, with 12 bases between. This CDR3 contains 15 residues. Germline values: CDR1 SNHLY, CDR2 FYNNEI. As DNA, the CDR3 is TGTGCCAGCAGAAGGGACACAAACTCCTACAATGAGCAGTTCTTC. Encoded protein: CASRRDTNSYNEQFF.

This clonotype was seen repeatedly, ten times or more. At one end, the junction sequence differs from germline, possibly due to a read error. The V gene is TRBV7-9, the J gene TRBJ2-3; weak D call: TRBD1 (5 bases). The CDR3 loop spans 14 amino acids. Germline assignment: CDR1 SEHNR and CDR2 FQNEAQ (reference sequence). In DNA form, the CDR3 reads TGTGCCAGCAGTTTAGGTCAGGGAACAGATACGCAGTATTTT. Residues: CASSLGQGTDTQYF.

This clonotype turned up a few times. This sequence joins TRBV27 and TRBJ2-7, with no clear D. Trimming left V 5 bases short and J 5 bases short, with 13 bases between. The CDR3 contains 13 residues. Germline assignment: CDR1 MNHEY and CDR2 SMNVEV (reference sequence). CDR3 region: CASSPYPTDEQYF. The CDR3 DNA reads TGTGCCAGCAGTCCGTATCCTACGGACGAGCAGTACTTC.

J is TRBJ1-1 and V is TRBV29-1; tentative D call: TRBD1 (6 bases). The germline V gene has CDR1 SQVTM and CDR2 ANQGSEA. This CDR3 contains 13 residues. V lost 7 bases and J 2 bases, leaving 14 bases between the germline ends. This CDR3 reads CSAYRDTNTEAFF. The DNA of the CDR3 is TGCAGCGCTTACCGGGACACAAACACTGAAGCTTTCTTT.

The table lists this clonotype with many counts. DNA of the CDR3: TGTGCCAGCAGCTTAGTAGGAGGAGAGACCCAGTACTTC. Translating it yields CASSLVGGETQYF. The chain couples TRBV7-2 to TRBJ2-5, with D maybe TRBD2 (5 bases). The CDR3 has 13 residues. Germline values: CDR1 SGHTA, CDR2 FQGNSA. V dropped 1 base and J dropped 4 bases, with 7 bases sitting between them.

There are a few counts of this clonotype. The chain has TRBV6-2 or TRBV6-3 and TRBJ1-5; 8 bases are shared with TRBD1. Germline V gives CDR1 MNHEY, CDR2 SVGEGT. The CDR3 sequence is 12 residues long. V dropped 11 bases and J dropped 7; count of bases not matched to a gene: 7. CDR3 DNA: TGTGCCGCTGGACAGGGAGGCCAGCCCCAGCATTTT. This encodes CAAGQGGQPQHF.

This clonotype was detected a few times. The rearrangement uses TRBV20-1 and TRBJ2-7; the D gene is possibly TRBD2 (5 bases). This CDR3 spans 15 amino acids. CDR1 is DFQATT and CDR2 is SNEGSKA in the germline V gene (reference sequence). V was trimmed by 0 bases and J by 2 bases, leaving 14 bases between them. CDR3 region: CSARDRDGVAYEQYF. In DNA form, the CDR3 reads TGCAGTGCTAGAGATCGAGACGGGGTGGCCTACGAGCAGTACTTC.

In this sample, this clonotype turned up a few times. The V and J genes are TRBV3-1 and TRBJ2-2, with 7 nucleotides matching TRBD1. J was trimmed by 2 bases and V by 4 bases; bases with no gene match: 7. CDR1 and CDR2 from the germline V gene are LGHDT and YNNKEL (reference sequence). CDR3 length: 16 residues. The CDR3 loop is CASSRVTGYNTGELFF. CDR3 coding DNA: TGTGCCAGCAGCCGTGTGACAGGGTACAACACCGGGGAGCTGTTTTTT.

The chain uses TRBV7-9 and TRBJ1-2; D may be TRBD1 (5 bases). There are 15 residues in the CDR3. With 5 bases removed from V and 5 bases from J, the gap between germline ends came to 18 bases. The germline V gene encodes CDR1 SEHNR and CDR2 FQNEAQ (reference sequence). DNA of the CDR3: TGTGCCAGCAGCCAAGGCACAGGACTTTCTTATGGCTACACCTTC. It is translated as CASSQGTGLSYGYTF.

J is TRBJ1-5 and V is TRBV15; no reliable D call. The CDR3 runs 14 residues. Germline values: CDR1 LNHNV, CDR2 YYDKDF (reference sequence). Trimming pared 3 bases from V and 2 bases from J, leaving 8 bases between. The CDR3 bases are TGTGCCACCAGCAGCGGACGGGGCAATCAGCCCCAGCATTTT. Translating gives CATSSGRGNQPQHF.

V gene TRBV30 combines with J gene TRBJ2-1; 8 nucleotides line up with TRBD2. The germline V gene encodes CDR1 GTSNPN and CDR2 SVGIG (reference sequence). The CDR3 consists of 14 residues. With 8 bases clipped from V and 3 bases from J, the junction kept 9 bases outside the gene matches. The DNA for the CDR3 is TGTGCCCTATCTAGCGGGTCAGTCTACAATGAGCAGTTCTTC. Translation gives CALSSGSVYNEQFF.

In this sample, this clonotype turned up many times. V gene TRBV6-5 combines with J gene TRBJ2-7; possibly TRBD2 for D (6 bases). The CDR3 has 15 residues. The germline V and J ends were trimmed by 6 bases and 0 bases, with 15 bases remaining between them. The germline CDR1 and CDR2 sequences are MNHEY and SVGAGI. The CDR3, as DNA: TGTGCCAGCAGACTCCTAGCGCCGAGCTCCTACGAGCAGTACTTC. Its translation: CASRLLAPSSYEQYF.

This clonotype has more than one count but fewer than ten. V is TRBV6-2 or TRBV6-3 and J is TRBJ1-5; TRBD1 aligns across 9 bases. The CDR3 extends over 15 amino acids. V shed 7 bases and J 5 bases; nucleotides not matched to a gene: 9. Germline assignment: CDR1 MNHEY and CDR2 SVGEGT. In DNA, the CDR3 is TGTGCCAGCAAGGTTGATTGGACAGGGGATCAGCCCCAGCATTTT. This encodes CASKVDWTGDQPQHF.

In this sample, this clonotype turned up a few times. The J gene is TRBJ2-7, the V gene TRBV27; D remains ambiguous. Trimming took 5 bases from V and 2 from J, leaving 4 bases between them. Germline V gene sequence: CDR1 MNHEY, CDR2 SMNVEV (reference sequence). There are 11 residues in the CDR3. The CDR3 loop is CASSGTYEQYF. CDR3 nucleotide sequence: TGTGCCAGCAGTGGGACCTACGAGCAGTACTTC.